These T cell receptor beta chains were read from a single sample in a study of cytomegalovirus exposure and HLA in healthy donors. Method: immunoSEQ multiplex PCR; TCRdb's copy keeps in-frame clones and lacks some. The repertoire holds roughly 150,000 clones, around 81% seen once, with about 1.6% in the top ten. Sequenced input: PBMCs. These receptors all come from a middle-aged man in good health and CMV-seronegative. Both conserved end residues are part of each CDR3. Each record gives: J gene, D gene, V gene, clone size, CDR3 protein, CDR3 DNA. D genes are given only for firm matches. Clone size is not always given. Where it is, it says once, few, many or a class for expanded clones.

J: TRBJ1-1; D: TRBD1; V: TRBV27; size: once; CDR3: CASSSLGQANTEAFF; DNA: TGTGCCAGCAGTTCCTTGGGACAGGCGAACACTGAAGCTTTCTTT
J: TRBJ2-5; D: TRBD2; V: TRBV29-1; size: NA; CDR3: CSVRGTSGTKETQYF; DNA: TGCAGCGTCAGGGGGACTAGCGGGACGAAAGAGACCCAGTACTTC
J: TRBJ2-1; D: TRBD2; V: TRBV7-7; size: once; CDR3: CASSLNALAGGHEQFF; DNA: TGTGCCAGCAGCTTAAATGCACTAGCGGGAGGGCATGAGCAGTTCTTC
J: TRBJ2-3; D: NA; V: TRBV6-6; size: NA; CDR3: CASSYDTLPYTQYF; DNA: TGTGCCAGCAGTTACGATACCCTACCTTATACGCAGTATTTT
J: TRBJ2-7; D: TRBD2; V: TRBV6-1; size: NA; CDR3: CASSEVGLRYEQYF; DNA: TGTGCCAGCAGTGAGGTGGGACTACGCTACGAGCAGTACTTC
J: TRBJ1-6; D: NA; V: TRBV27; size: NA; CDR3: CASSFRAGSYNSPLHF; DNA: TGTGCCAGCAGTTTTAGGGCGGGCTCCTATAATTCACCCCTCCACTTT
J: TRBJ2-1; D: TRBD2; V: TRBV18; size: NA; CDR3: CASSPTSGNSYNEQFF; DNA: TGTGCCAGCTCACCGACTAGCGGGAACTCCTACAATGAGCAGTTCTTC
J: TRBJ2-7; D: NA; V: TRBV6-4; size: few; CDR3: CASSYSRSSYEQYF; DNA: TGTGCCAGCAGTTACTCTAGAAGCTCCTACGAGCAGTACTTC
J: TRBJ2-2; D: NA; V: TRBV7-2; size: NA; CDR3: CASDRFNAGELFF; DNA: TGTGCCAGCGATAGATTCAACGCCGGGGAGCTGTTTTTT
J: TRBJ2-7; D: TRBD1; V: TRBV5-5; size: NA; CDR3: CASTQGDAYEQYF; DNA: TGTGCCAGCACCCAGGGGGATGCGTACGAGCAGTACTTC
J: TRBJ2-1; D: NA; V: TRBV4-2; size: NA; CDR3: CASSRVGGEDEQFF; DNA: TGTGCCAGCAGCCGAGTAGGAGGGGAGGATGAGCAGTTCTTC
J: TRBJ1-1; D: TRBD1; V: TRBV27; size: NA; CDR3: CASRPGQQNTEAFF; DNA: TGTGCCAGCAGGCCGGGACAGCAGAACACTGAAGCTTTCTTT
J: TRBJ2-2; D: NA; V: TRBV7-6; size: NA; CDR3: CASSLRSRDTGELFF; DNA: TGTGCCAGCAGCTTAAGGTCCCGGGATACCGGGGAGCTGTTTTTT
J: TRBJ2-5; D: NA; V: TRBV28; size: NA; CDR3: CASSRTQRGETQYF; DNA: TGTGCCAGCAGTCGGACTCAAAGAGGGGAGACCCAGTACTTC
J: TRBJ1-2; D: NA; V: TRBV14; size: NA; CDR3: CASSHRDYGYTF; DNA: TGTGCCAGCAGCCACAGGGACTATGGCTACACCTTC
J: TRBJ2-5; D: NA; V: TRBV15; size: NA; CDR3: CATSTASGVLETQYF; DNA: TGTGCCACCAGCACTGCCTCAGGGGTATTGGAGACCCAGTACTTC
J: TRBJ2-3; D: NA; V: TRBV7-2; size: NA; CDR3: CASSFTGGGDTQYF; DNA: TGTGCCAGCAGCTTCACAGGGGGGGGAGATACGCAGTATTTT
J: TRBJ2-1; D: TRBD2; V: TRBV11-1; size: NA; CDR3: CASSSTSGSEDEQFF; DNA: TGTGCCAGCAGCTCGACTAGCGGGAGTGAGGATGAGCAGTTCTTC
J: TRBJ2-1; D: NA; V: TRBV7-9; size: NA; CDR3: CASSSRGGNNDEQFF; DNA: TGTGCCAGCAGCTCCCGGGGCGGGAATAATGATGAGCAGTTCTTC
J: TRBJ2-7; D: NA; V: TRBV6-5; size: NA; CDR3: CASSYTSPARGEQYF; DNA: TGTGCCAGCAGTTATACGTCGCCGGCTCGCGGCGAGCAGTACTTC
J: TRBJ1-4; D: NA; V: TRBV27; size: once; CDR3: CASSLRGGRTNEKLFF; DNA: TGTGCCAGCAGTTTAAGGGGGGGACGGACTAATGAAAAACTGTTTTTT
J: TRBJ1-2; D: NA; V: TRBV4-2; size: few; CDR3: CASSPLAEGVSYGYTF; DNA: TGTGCCAGCAGCCCCTTAGCTGAGGGAGTCAGCTATGGCTACACCTTC
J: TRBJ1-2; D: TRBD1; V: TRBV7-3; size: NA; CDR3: CASSPGQGSNYGYTF; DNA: TGTGCCAGCAGCCCGGGACAGGGTAGTAACTATGGCTACACCTTC
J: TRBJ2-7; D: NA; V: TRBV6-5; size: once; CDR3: CASSRQANPYEQYF; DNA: TGTGCCAGCAGTCGACAGGCTAACCCCTACGAGCAGTACTTC
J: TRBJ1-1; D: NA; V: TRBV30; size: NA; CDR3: CAWSVGGSGTEAFF; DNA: TGTGCCTGGAGTGTAGGAGGGAGTGGAACTGAAGCTTTCTTT
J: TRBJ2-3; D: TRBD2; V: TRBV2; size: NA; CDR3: CASSPTSGSTDTQYF; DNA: TGTGCCAGCAGTCCGACTAGCGGGAGCACAGATACGCAGTATTTT